A selection of T cell receptor beta chains follows, all from one sample in a study of cytomegalovirus exposure and HLA in healthy donors. Measured with immunoSEQ multiplex PCR; TCRdb has only the in-frame clones, and not every one. The table has 75,000 to 100,000 clones, roughly 80% seen once. The sample comprised PBMCs. The receptor set was obtained from a man in his sixties in good health and CMV-seropositive. Both conserved end residues are part of each CDR3. Each record gives: J gene, V gene, D gene, clone size, CDR3 DNA, CDR3 protein. A D gene is named only where the DNA matches it firmly. The listing skips clone size in some rows; elsewhere it reads once, few, many or a size class.

j_gene: TRBJ1-6; v_gene: TRBV2; d_gene: TRBD1; abundance: .; CDR3nt: TGTGCCAGCAGTGAAGAGGAGGACAGGGGGGCTTATAATTCACCCCTCCACTTT; CDR3aa: CASSEEEDRGAYNSPLHF
j_gene: TRBJ2-1; v_gene: TRBV9; d_gene: TRBD2; abundance: .; CDR3nt: TGTGCCAGCAGCGTAGGTCCAGCGGGGGGGCCAAGTGAGCAGTTCTTC; CDR3aa: CASSVGPAGGPSEQFF
j_gene: TRBJ2-3; v_gene: TRBV11-2; d_gene: .; abundance: .; CDR3nt: TGTGCCAGCAGACTAGCTAGCACAGATACGCAGTATTTT; CDR3aa: CASRLASTDTQYF
j_gene: TRBJ2-5; v_gene: TRBV6-1; d_gene: TRBD1; abundance: .; CDR3nt: TGTGCCAGCCCTGACAGGGAAGAGACCCAGTACTTC; CDR3aa: CASPDREETQYF
j_gene: TRBJ2-1; v_gene: TRBV18; d_gene: TRBD2; abundance: .; CDR3nt: TGTGCCAGCTCATCCCGGGCTCCGGGGGGGCTAAATGAGCAGTTCTTC; CDR3aa: CASSSRAPGGLNEQFF
j_gene: TRBJ1-5; v_gene: TRBV2; d_gene: .; abundance: .; CDR3nt: TGTGCCAGCAGTGAAAGTCGACAGACGAATCAGCCCCAGCATTTT; CDR3aa: CASSESRQTNQPQHF
j_gene: TRBJ2-7; v_gene: TRBV6-5; d_gene: .; abundance: .; CDR3nt: TGTGCCAGCGGCGGAGCAACCTACGAGCAGTACTTC; CDR3aa: CASGGATYEQYF
j_gene: TRBJ1-3; v_gene: TRBV18; d_gene: TRBD1; abundance: .; CDR3nt: TGTGCCAGCTCACCATTAGGGGGCCCCTCTGGAAACACCATATATTTT; CDR3aa: CASSPLGGPSGNTIYF
j_gene: TRBJ1-2; v_gene: TRBV7-2; d_gene: TRBD1; abundance: .; CDR3nt: TGTGCCAGCAGCTTAGCACCCGGGACAGGTGGCTATGGCTACACCTTC; CDR3aa: CASSLAPGTGGYGYTF
j_gene: TRBJ1-1; v_gene: TRBV2; d_gene: .; abundance: .; CDR3nt: TGTGCCAGCCGGGGGTTGAGGCGTAACACTGAAGCTTTCTTT; CDR3aa: CASRGLRRNTEAFF
j_gene: TRBJ2-7; v_gene: TRBV6-1; d_gene: TRBD1; abundance: .; CDR3nt: TGTGCCAGCAGTGCAGGGGGCCAGGAATACGAGCAGTACTTC; CDR3aa: CASSAGGQEYEQYF
j_gene: TRBJ2-7; v_gene: TRBV7-9; d_gene: .; abundance: .; CDR3nt: TGTGCCAGCACCGGGACTGTTACCTACGAGCAGTACTTC; CDR3aa: CASTGTVTYEQYF
j_gene: TRBJ2-1; v_gene: TRBV4-1; d_gene: .; abundance: .; CDR3nt: TGCGCCAGCAGCCAAGGGGGGCAGTCCCCCTACAATGAGCAGTTCTTC; CDR3aa: CASSQGGQSPYNEQFF
j_gene: TRBJ2-5; v_gene: TRBV7-2; d_gene: .; abundance: .; CDR3nt: TGTGCCAGCATTCTAGTCGGGGAGACCCAGTACTTC; CDR3aa: CASILVGETQYF
j_gene: TRBJ2-5; v_gene: TRBV19; d_gene: .; abundance: .; CDR3nt: TGTGCCAGTAGTACCCGGGCGGGTCTCAAAGAGACCCAGTACTTC; CDR3aa: CASSTRAGLKETQYF
j_gene: TRBJ2-3; v_gene: TRBV30; d_gene: TRBD2; abundance: .; CDR3nt: TGTGCCTGGAGTGTAGGGCGGGGGGGCTCCGATACGCAGTATTTT; CDR3aa: CAWSVGRGGSDTQYF
j_gene: TRBJ2-4; v_gene: TRBV2; d_gene: .; abundance: .; CDR3nt: TGTGCCAGCAGTGATTTAAAAAACATTCAGTACTTC; CDR3aa: CASSDLKNIQYF
j_gene: TRBJ1-2; v_gene: TRBV6-6; d_gene: .; abundance: many; CDR3nt: TGTGCCAGCAGTTATAGCTATGGCTACACCTTC; CDR3aa: CASSYSYGYTF
j_gene: TRBJ2-5; v_gene: TRBV28; d_gene: TRBD1; abundance: .; CDR3nt: TGTGCCAGCAGTCCACCGGACAGGTACCAAGAGACCCAGTACTTC; CDR3aa: CASSPPDRYQETQYF
j_gene: TRBJ2-1; v_gene: TRBV25-1; d_gene: .; abundance: once; CDR3nt: TGTGCCAGCAGTGAAAATGCACAGGGTAATGAGCAGTTCTTC; CDR3aa: CASSENAQGNEQFF
j_gene: TRBJ2-7; v_gene: TRBV28; d_gene: TRBD1; abundance: .; CDR3nt: TGTGCCAGCAGTTCCCCGGGACAGGGGGCCGAAGAGCAGTACTTC; CDR3aa: CASSSPGQGAEEQYF
j_gene: TRBJ2-7; v_gene: TRBV29-1; d_gene: .; abundance: .; CDR3nt: TGCAGCGTTGAGGGACAAGACTACGAGCAGTACTTC; CDR3aa: CSVEGQDYEQYF
j_gene: TRBJ1-1; v_gene: TRBV11-2; d_gene: TRBD1; abundance: .; CDR3nt: TGTGCCAGCAGCCGGAGGGGACAGGGGGCCGGTGTGGCTACTGAAGCTTTCTTT; CDR3aa: CASSRRGQGAGVATEAFF
j_gene: TRBJ1-4; v_gene: TRBV13; d_gene: TRBD1; abundance: .; CDR3nt: TGTGCCAGCAGACGAAACAGGGGTTTAGCTAATGAAAAACTGTTTTTT; CDR3aa: CASRRNRGLANEKLFF
j_gene: TRBJ2-3; v_gene: TRBV4-1; d_gene: .; abundance: .; CDR3nt: TGCGCCAGCAGCCAAGACGCCCCTAATACGCAGTATTTT; CDR3aa: CASSQDAPNTQYF
j_gene: TRBJ1-3; v_gene: TRBV4-3; d_gene: .; abundance: .; CDR3nt: TGCGCCAGCAGCCACTCCCGGACAGTTAGAAACACCATATATTTT; CDR3aa: CASSHSRTVRNTIYF